This entry lists 7 T cell receptor beta chains sequenced from one sample in a study of cytomegalovirus exposure and HLA in healthy donors (dated by TCRdb to 2016 to 2017). The library was prepared using the immunoSEQ multiplex PCR assay. For the multiplex PCR, a mixture combining 60 forward primers for TCR Vbeta segments and 13 reverse primers for TCR Jbeta segments was used. Held by TCRdb, this immuneACCESS table contains in-frame sequences only and omits some clones. Under half of the omission traces to an unresolved V gene where checked; the cause of the rest is unknown. For this sample there are about 140,000 clones; 78% appear just once. 2.5% to 3% of the sample lies in the top ten. Sequences were obtained from PBMCs. The receptors shown here come from a female donor in good health and CMV-seronegative.

This chain uses TRBV5-1 with TRBJ2-3; 7 bases match TRBD2. J was trimmed by 3 bases and V by 7 bases; bases with no gene match: 14. The germline CDR1 and CDR2 sequences are SGHRS and YFSETQ. This CDR3 is 16 amino acids long. The CDR3 DNA is TGCGCCAGCGCCCGCTCGGTGGCGGGAGTAACAGATACGCAGTATTTT. Protein: CASARSVAGVTDTQYF.

The V and J genes are TRBV19 and TRBJ1-5; no firm D call. The germline CDR1 and CDR2 sequences are LNHDA and SQIVND (reference sequence). The V end was cut by 4 bases, the J end by 4 bases, with 5 bases between. This CDR3 contains 12 residues. This chain's CDR3 is CASSRLNQPQHF. In DNA form, the CDR3 reads TGTGCCAGTAGTAGACTAAATCAGCCCCAGCATTTT.

This clone has only one observation. At one end, the junction sequence differs from germline, possibly due to a read error. J is TRBJ2-1 and V is TRBV29-1; D remains unclear. This CDR3 is 13 amino acids long. CDR1 SQVTM and CDR2 ANQGSEA come from the germline V gene. The CDR3 loop reads CSVTRPGVYELFF. DNA for the CDR3: TGCAGCGTGACCAGACCGGGTGTCTATGAGCTGTTCTTC.

The genes are TRBV27 and TRBJ2-5, with 9 bases aligning to TRBD2. With V trimmed by 8 bases and J by 1 base, 11 bases remained unmatched. The CDR3 runs 16 residues. The germline V gene encodes CDR1 MNHEY and CDR2 SMNVEV (reference sequence). The CDR3 nucleotides are TGTGCCAGCCGGGGGGTAACTAGCGGGCCCCAAGAGACCCAGTACTTC. As protein: CASRGVTSGPQETQYF.

The chain couples TRBV28 to TRBJ2-1, with 8 positions matching TRBD2. The trim removed 5 bases at V and 3 bases at J, leaving 12 bases unmatched. The germline CDR1 and CDR2 sequences are MDHEN and SYDVKM. The CDR3 runs to 17 residues. The chain's CDR3 is CASSPYILAGIYNEQFF. For the CDR3, the DNA is TGTGCCAGCAGTCCCTACATATTAGCGGGAATCTACAATGAGCAGTTCTTC.

A note on this clone: The sample has other DNA sequences that encode this CDR3 too. CDR3 loop: CATSRVSGRGNSPLHF. The CDR3 DNA sequence: TGTGCCACCAGCAGAGTGTCAGGCCGGGGTAATTCACCCCTCCACTTT. This chain links TRBV15 with TRBJ1-6, with D unclear. V dropped 1 base and J dropped 6 bases, with 13 bases sitting between them. Germline V gene data show CDR1 as LNHNV and CDR2 as YYDKDF (reference sequence). The CDR3 has 16 amino acids. Based on the CDR3 plus reference TRBV15 and TRBJ1-6, the full variable domain is DAMVIQNPRYQVTQFGKPVTLSCSQTLNHNVMYWYQQKSSQAPKLLFHYYDKDFNNEADTPDNFQSRRPNTSFCFLDIRSPGLGDTAMYLCATSRVSGRGNSPLHFGNGTRLTVT.

V and J are TRBV9 and TRBJ2-2, with 8 nucleotides matching TRBD2. V lost 0 bases to trimming and J lost 4 bases; unmatched junction nucleotides: 2. In germline, CDR1 is SGDLS, CDR2 YYNGEE. The CDR3 totals 15 residues. DNA for the CDR3: TGTGCCAGCAGCGTAGCCGGGAGGGGCACCGGGGAGCTGTTTTTT. Protein product: CASSVAGRGTGELFF.